The 4 T cell receptor beta chains given below trace back to one sample, sequenced in a study of T cells in Graves' hyperthyroidism and ophthalmopathy (dated by TCRdb to the late 2010s). Receptor amplification or capture employed multiplex PCR. Instrument on record: Illumina HiSeq 2000. The TCR beta CDR3 regions were amplified from the RNA transcripts. For the first round of RT-PCR on the TCR CDR3, the HTBI primer set was used together with the Qiagen OneStep RT-PCR kit. TCRdb applied fastp at Q25 and MiXCR to the public reads, then kept only in-frame beta chains. Records with the same CDR3 protein are collapsed into one entry carrying the most frequent genes and DNA. The sample yields around 440,000 distinct CDR3 sequences; approximately 14% were counted once. Roughly 15% of the sample is held by the ten biggest clonotypes. The sample comprised blood. Receptor source: a woman under 30 with Graves' hyperthyroidism.

The rearrangement links TRBV11-2 to TRBJ2-7; TRBD1 matches 10 bases. Per germline, CDR1 SGHAT and CDR2 FQNNGV. The CDR3 loop spans 16 amino acids. Trimming cost V 6 bases and J 3 bases; bases outside gene matches: 11. In DNA form, the CDR3 reads TGTGCCAGCAGGACTATAATGACAGGGGGCCTCTACGAGCAGTACTTC. As protein: CASRTIMTGGLYEQYF.

This clonotype appeared many times. The rearrangement joins TRBV29-1 to TRBJ2-7, with TRBD1 as a possible D gene (6 bases). CDR3 length: 14 amino acids. In germline, CDR1 is SQVTM, CDR2 ANQGSEA. Trimming stripped 4 bases from V and 3 bases from J, with 16 bases between. As DNA, the CDR3 is TGCAGCGTTGGTTATAATAGCAGGGGCTACGAGCAGTACTTC. Its protein is CSVGYNSRGYEQYF.

Many counts were recorded for this clonotype. CDR3 in amino acids: CASSLRETQYF. The CDR3 nucleotides read TGTGCCAGCAGCTTAAGAGAGACCCAGTACTTC. The chain carries TRBV11-2 and TRBJ2-5, with D hard to call. V was shortened by 2 bases and J by 4 bases, with 2 bases between the two germline ends. Germline assignment: CDR1 SGHAT and CDR2 FQNNGV. CDR3 length: 11 residues.

This clonotype was picked up many times. The gene calls are TRBV6-1 and TRBJ1-5; no reliable D call. The CDR3 contains 15 residues. Germline CDR1 reads MNHNS; CDR2 reads SASEGT. V was clipped by 6 bases and J by 4 bases, with 16 bases between them. In nucleotides, the CDR3 is TGTGCCAGCAGGACAACCACCAGCTCAAATCAGCCCCAGCATTTT. It translates to CASRTTTSSNQPQHF.